This paragraph reports one T cell receptor (beta chain). This clonotype was seen repeatedly, ten times or more. What antigen it recognizes has not been identified. It has no much larger one-base neighbor in the sample; base qualities were not kept. This record comes from a study of response to subunit inactivated influenza vaccine (dated by TCRdb to between 2018 and 2020). Regarding the complete study: Deep quantitative profiling of the T cell receptor repertoire was used in the study to follow responses to a trivalent subunit inactivated influenza vaccine. Overall results and qualifications from the work: The authors suggested that each seasonal influenza vaccination may recruit only a limited number of new T cells.

The trim is 2 bases for V and 0 bases for J, with a gap of 4 bases between the germline ends. The CDR3 numbers 14 residues from cysteine through phenylalanine. CDR3 DNA is the only sequence kept; it has 42 bases, read in frame from the first base. The germline V gene (reference sequence) sets CDR1 to SEHNR and CDR2 to FQNEAQ. Libraries were constructed by RT-PCR. The data were produced on an Illumina HiSeq 2500. TCRdb reanalyzed the raw reads on its own, using fastp at Q25 for trimming and MiXCR for clone calling, and kept in-frame beta chains. Entries are consolidated by CDR3 protein sequence, retaining the most common genes and DNA. The sample table contains fewer than 400,000 distinct CDR3 sequences; only one count was recorded for 21% of them. Clones ranked in the top ten supply about a tenth of the sample.

The sequences come from PBMCs from blood, collected 21 months after vaccination. This chain joins TRBV7-9 to TRBJ2-2; the D gene cannot be resolved reliably. The sequence derives from a man between 50 and 70 years old who received an inactivated influenza vaccine. Donor details come from another sample of the same person, matched by shared clones. In nucleotides, the sequence is TGTGCCAGCAGCTTACCGACGAACACCGGGGAGCTGTTTTTT. This yields the protein CASSLPTNTGELFF.